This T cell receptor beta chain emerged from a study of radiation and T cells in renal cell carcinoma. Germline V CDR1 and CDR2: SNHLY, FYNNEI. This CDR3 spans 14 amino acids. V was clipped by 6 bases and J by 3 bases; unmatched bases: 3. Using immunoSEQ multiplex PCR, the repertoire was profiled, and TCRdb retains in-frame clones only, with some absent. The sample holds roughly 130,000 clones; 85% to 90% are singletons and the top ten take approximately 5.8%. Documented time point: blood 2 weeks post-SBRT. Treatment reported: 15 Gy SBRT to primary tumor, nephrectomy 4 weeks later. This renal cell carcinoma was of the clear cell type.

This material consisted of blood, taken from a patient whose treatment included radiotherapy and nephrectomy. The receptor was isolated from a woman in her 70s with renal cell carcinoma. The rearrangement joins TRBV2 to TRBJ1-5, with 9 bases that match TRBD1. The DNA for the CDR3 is TGTGCCAGCAGCCGGGACAGGGACAATCAGCCCCAGCATTTT. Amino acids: CASSRDRDNQPQHF. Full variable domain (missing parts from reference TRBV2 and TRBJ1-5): EPEVTQTPSHQVTQMGQEVILRCVPISNHLYFYWYRQILGQKVEFLVSFYNNEISEKSEIFDDQFSVERPDGSNFTLKIRSTKLEDSAMYFCASSRDRDNQPQHFGDGTRLSIL.